This T cell receptor beta chain came from a study of blood T cells in healthy people across ages. Germline CDR1 SGHKS, CDR2 YYEKEE (reference sequence). V shed 0 bases and J shed 5 bases, with 8 bases lying between them. The CDR3 extends over 14 amino acids. The authors ran a second PCR of roughly 6 to 12 cycles using a sample-barcoded 5' primer and a J-beta primer mix. Via MiXCR, TCRdb re-called the 5' RACE reads, giving one row per CDR3 protein. The sample contains 2 million or so distinct CDR3 sequences, approximately 50% of which appear only once. A word on this clonotype: As yet, its antigen is unknown.

Study findings and constraints: A roughly linear fall in TCR beta diversity per million T cells was seen with increasing age. The donors' CMV status was not determined, possibly confounding changes in expanded clonotypes.

This sequence joins TRBV5-5 and TRBJ2-2, with D uncertain. The clonotype was recovered from a woman aged 40 to 49 in good health. The specimen sequenced was blood. DNA of the CDR3: TGTGCCAGCAGCTTGGTAGGTGGGACCGGGGAGCTGTTTTTT. Amino acid sequence: CASSLVGGTGELFF.